This TCR beta chain is from a study of T cell responses to AZD1222 COVID-19 vaccine. Study results and caveats: No repertoire was sampled before or during the peak T cell response, only after it. Spike-wide coverage was observed for vaccine-associated CD4 TCRs, with dominant responses at 160-218 and 743-854. Donor demographics were predominantly white British with a female majority; clonal diversity may be underestimated.

With regard to this clone: What it binds is unknown.

The V end was cut by 6 bases, the J end by 6 bases, with 22 bases between. The CDR3 runs 16 residues. CDR1 and CDR2 from the germline V gene are LNHDA and SQIVND (reference sequence). Sequencing used immunoSEQ multiplex PCR; TCRdb keeps in-frame clones, though not all of them. The table shows approximately 150,000 clones, with roughly 90% occurring only once. Sequencing used peripheral blood, obtained 28 days after the second AZD1222 dose. The receptor was derived from an adult who received the AZD1222 COVID-19 vaccine. The chain couples TRBV19 to TRBJ2-3, with a possible D match to TRBD1 (5 bases). The CDR3 region has the DNA TGTGCCAGTAGCACGGCCCGGCAGCTCCAGGGCGATACGCAGTATTTT. It encodes CASSTARQLQGDTQYF.